What follows are 12 T cell receptor beta chains derived from one specimen sequenced in a study of blood T cells in healthy people across ages. A second PCR of 7 to 11 cycles used a sample-barcoded 5' primer and a J-beta primer mix. TCRdb passed the 5' RACE reads through MiXCR, listing each CDR3 protein once. The table has 1.4 million or so distinct CDR3 sequences, roughly two fifths seen once. Source material: blood. All receptors derive from a young woman in good health.

The J gene is TRBJ2-5, the V gene TRBV7-2; 8 bases fit TRBD2. The germline gives CDR1 SGHTA, CDR2 FQGNSA. The CDR3 covers 19 residues. V lost 2 bases to trimming and J lost 0 bases; unmatched junction nucleotides: 14. The CDR3 sequence: CASSLYGKRGSLYQETQYF. For the CDR3, the DNA is TGTGCCAGCAGCTTATATGGGAAGCGGGGGAGCTTGTACCAAGAGACCCAGTACTTC.

CDR3 in amino acids: CASSQNSVNSPLHF. CDR3 in DNA: TGCGCCAGCAGCCAAAATAGTGTTAATTCACCCCTCCACTTT. The rearrangement uses TRBV4-3 and TRBJ1-6; D gene uncertain. Per the germline V gene, CDR1 is LGHNA and CDR2 is YSLEER. The CDR3 consists of 14 residues. The V and J ends lost 2 bases and 6 bases respectively, with 8 bases between them.

This chain joins TRBV7-8 and TRBJ1-4, with 8 bases aligning to TRBD1. J was trimmed by 7 bases and V by 8 bases; bases with no gene match: 12. The CDR3 sequence is 15 residues long. From germline, CDR1 is SGHVS and CDR2 FQNEAQ. CDR3 coding DNA: TGTGCCAGCGCAGCGAACGGACAGGGAGGTGAAAAACTGTTTTTT. Translating gives CASAANGQGGEKLFF.

This clonotype appeared many times. This chain joins TRBV9 and TRBJ2-7, with D uncertain. CDR1 is SGDLS, CDR2 YYNGEE, per germline. The V end was cut by 3 bases, the J end by 3 bases, with 13 bases between. This CDR3 contains 14 residues. The CDR3 DNA reads TGTGCCAGCAGCGGCTCACCCGTTGGCTACGAGCAGTACTTC. It encodes CASSGSPVGYEQYF.

J is TRBJ1-4 and V is TRBV7-2, with D tentatively TRBD1 (6 bases). CDR1 and CDR2 from the germline V gene are SGHTA and FQGNSA. The V gene lost 3 bases and the J gene lost 7 bases, with 9 bases spanning the gap. CDR3 length: 13 residues. CDR3 region: CASSLNRVEKLFF. For the CDR3, the DNA is TGTGCCAGCAGCTTGAACAGGGTTGAAAAACTGTTTTTT.

This clonotype came up a few times. The chain joins TRBV20-1 to TRBJ2-7; D perhaps matches TRBD1 (6 bases). The CDR3 loop spans 12 amino acids. The V gene lost 3 bases and the J gene lost 6 bases, with 12 bases spanning the gap. CDR1 is DFQATT, CDR2 SNEGSKA, per germline (reference sequence). The CDR3 DNA is TGCAGTGCTAGGGGGGACACTCGCGAGCAGTACTTC. Its protein product is CSARGDTREQYF.

This chain uses TRBV28 with TRBJ2-1, with no clear D. Matching the DNA end better, TRBJ2-7 makes the J call doubtful. This CDR3 has 12 residues. The germline V gene has CDR1 MDHEN and CDR2 SYDVKM. CDR3 nucleotide sequence: TGTGCCAGCGGCCCACAGTACAATGAGCAGTACTTC. Its translation is CASGPQYNEQYF.

This chain joins TRBV20-1 and TRBJ1-4, with 9 bases aligning to TRBD1. CDR3 size: 15 residues. The junction had 3 bases not matched to a gene; V was cut back by 4 bases and J by 0 bases. Germline CDR1 reads DFQATT; CDR2 reads SNEGSKA (reference sequence). The CDR3 protein is CSATRQGATNEKLFF. CDR3 DNA: TGCAGTGCTACAAGACAGGGGGCAACTAATGAAAAACTGTTTTTT.

V is TRBV2 and J is TRBJ2-1; 9 bases are a match to TRBD2. Losses at the gene ends were 4 bases for V and 7 bases for J; bases not matched to a gene: 14. This CDR3 contains 17 residues. The germline V gene has CDR1 SNHLY and CDR2 FYNNEI. CDR3 region: CASSGPRLAEELNEQFF. The CDR3 nucleotides read TGTGCCAGCAGTGGCCCCCGACTAGCGGAGGAGCTTAATGAGCAGTTCTTC.

This clonotype has more than one count but fewer than ten. The chain joins TRBV5-1 to TRBJ2-2; 10 bases line up with TRBD1. Trimming took 10 bases from V and 5 from J; bases not matched to a gene: 11. CDR3 length: 15 amino acids. Germline V gives CDR1 SGHRS, CDR2 YFSETQ. CDR3 region: CAGRTGGNGTGELFF. In DNA form, the CDR3 reads TGCGCCGGGAGGACAGGGGGTAATGGAACCGGGGAGCTGTTTTTT.

This chain uses TRBV12-3 or TRBV12-4 with TRBJ2-7, with 7 bases matching TRBD2. V dropped 2 bases and J dropped 6; count of bases not matched to a gene: 7. This CDR3 contains 14 residues. The CDR3: CASSLPREEGEQYF. CDR3 DNA: TGTGCCAGCAGTTTACCCCGGGAGGAGGGCGAGCAGTACTTC.

The chain recombines TRBV20-1 with TRBJ2-7; 10 bases are a match to TRBD2. This CDR3 comprises 15 residues. Germline CDR1 reads DFQATT; CDR2 reads SNEGSKA (reference sequence). Germline trimming cut 5 bases from V and 3 bases from J; bases unmatched to any gene: 10. CDR3 region: CSARKTGLAIYEQYF. CDR3 nucleotide sequence: TGCAGTGCTCGGAAAACGGGACTAGCGATCTACGAGCAGTACTTC.